A single sample is the source of the 28 T cell receptor beta chains below, sequenced in a study of blood T cell repertoires in COVID-19. This table comes from immunoSEQ multiplex PCR, and its TCRdb copy is limited to in-frame clones, with some not included. The profile shows some 240,000 clones, around 80% of them singletons. Sequenced input: peripheral blood. The receptors stem from a woman aged 40 to 55 who had recovered from COVID-19.

The table lists this clone with a few counts. DNA for the CDR3: TGTGCCAGCAGCCCAGGGGCACAGGCGGATGGCTACACCTTC. Protein: CASSPGAQADGYTF. The V call is TRBV11-2, the J call TRBJ1-2; possibly TRBD1 for D (6 bases). CDR1 SGHAT and CDR2 FQNNGV come from the germline V gene. V was trimmed by 5 bases and J by 6 bases, leaving 16 bases between them. The CDR3 sequence is 14 residues long. The entire variable domain, with the rest obtained from reference TRBV11-2 and TRBJ1-2, is as follows: EAGVAQSPRYKIIEKRQSVAFWCNPISGHATLYWYQQILGQGPKLLIQFQNNGVVDDSQLPKDRFSAERLKGVDSTLKIQPAKLEDSAVYLCASSPGAQADGYTFGSGTRLTVV.

The chain is built from TRBV16 and TRBJ2-7; D is perhaps TRBD1 (6 bases). Germline V CDR1 and CDR2: KGHSY, FQNENV. This CDR3 has 13 residues. Trimming stripped 4 bases from V and 3 bases from J, with 10 bases between. In nucleotides, the CDR3 is TGTGCCAGCAGCCTGAAACAGGGCTACGAGCAGTACTTC. Protein: CASSLKQGYEQYF.

The V call is TRBV9, the J call TRBJ1-4; D is unresolved. The CDR3 spans 16 residues. V lost 4 bases, J lost 6 bases, and 19 bases lay in between. The germline CDR1 and CDR2 sequences are SGDLS and YYNGEE. CDR3 coding DNA: TGTGCCAGCAGCCCCTATTCTGGAGGGAGCGATGAAAAACTGTTTTTT. This gives the protein CASSPYSGGSDEKLFF. Using reference TRBV9 and TRBJ1-4 for the parts outside the CDR3, the full variable domain is DSGVTQTPKHLITATGQRVTLRCSPRSGDLSVYWYQQSLDQGLQFLIQYYNGEERAKGNILERFSAQQFPDLHSELNLSSLELGDSALYFCASSPYSGGSDEKLFFGSGTQLSVL.

The chain recombines TRBV18 with TRBJ1-1; 7 bases agree with TRBD1. Germline CDR1 reads KGHSH; CDR2 reads LQKENI. This CDR3 comprises 14 residues. With V trimmed by 6 bases and J by 2 bases, 6 bases remained unmatched. For the CDR3, the DNA is TGTGCCAGCTCCGAGGGACAGACTAACACTGAAGCTTTCTTT. Encoded protein: CASSEGQTNTEAFF.

This clone is a singleton in its sample. The rearrangement uses TRBV6-6 and TRBJ2-1, with 9 bases fitting TRBD2. The CDR3 totals 18 residues. CDR1 MNHNY and CDR2 SVGAGI come from the germline V gene (reference sequence). After removal of 5 bases from V and 4 bases from J, the junction contained 15 bases not matched to a gene. The CDR3 nucleotides are TGTGCCAGCAGTCCGAGCCTATCCCTAGCGGGGCCGTACAATGAGCAGTTCTTC. It specifies CASSPSLSLAGPYNEQFF.

V and J are TRBV11-3 and TRBJ1-1, with TRBD1 identical over 7 bases. The CDR3 consists of 14 residues. The J segment lost 8 bases and the V segment lost 4 bases, leaving 10 bases of the junction unmatched. Germline loops: CDR1 SGHNT, CDR2 YENEEA. Here the CDR3 DNA reads TGTGCCAGCAGCTCCCGAGACAGGGCTTTCGAAGCTTTCTTT. Its translation is CASSSRDRAFEAFF.

The CDR3 region is CASRGLAENTDTQYF. CDR3 DNA: TGTGCCAGTAGGGGACTAGCGGAGAACACAGATACGCAGTATTTT. This sequence joins TRBV19 and TRBJ2-3, with TRBD2 matching 11 bases. CDR1 LNHDA and CDR2 SQIVND come from the germline V gene (reference sequence). The length of the CDR3 is 15 residues. The J segment lost 2 bases and the V segment lost 6 bases, leaving 4 bases of the junction unmatched.

The chain carries TRBV27 and TRBJ2-7; TRBD2 might be the D (5 bases). CDR1 is MNHEY, CDR2 SMNVEV, per germline (reference sequence). The V gene lost 4 bases and the J gene lost 2 bases, with 15 bases spanning the gap. The CDR3 has 15 amino acids. CDR3 DNA: TGTGCCAGCAGTTCCCCGCAGAGGGATACCTACGAGCAGTACTTC. Residues: CASSSPQRDTYEQYF.

V and J are TRBV5-1 and TRBJ2-5; 9 nucleotides align to TRBD1. This CDR3 has 14 amino acids. The germline CDR1 and CDR2 sequences are SGHRS and YFSETQ. V shed 4 bases, J shed 5 bases, and the junction held 6 bases outside the gene matches. The CDR3 region is CASSPLGTGETQYF. Here the CDR3 DNA reads TGCGCCAGCAGCCCCTTAGGGACAGGGGAGACCCAGTACTTC.

As DNA, the CDR3 is TGTGCCAGCAGAAGGTCCCGGGGGGAAGGCTACACCTTC. It is translated as CASRRSRGEGYTF. The rearrangement joins TRBV5-6 to TRBJ1-2; TRBD1 might be the D (5 bases). V lost 5 bases, J lost 8 bases, and 16 bases lay in between. Germline lookup yields CDR1 SGHDT and CDR2 YYEEEE. The length of the CDR3 is 13 residues.

The rearrangement joins TRBV5-1 to TRBJ1-4; 8 bases fit TRBD1. V shed 1 base, J shed 7 bases, and the junction held 12 bases outside the gene matches. This CDR3 spans 17 amino acids. Per germline, CDR1 SGHRS and CDR2 YFSETQ. CDR3 sequence (DNA): TGCGCCAGCAGCTTGACCCCTCCTGGACAGGGACTTGAAAAACTGTTTTTT. Encoded protein: CASSLTPPGQGLEKLFF.

V gene TRBV12-5 combines with J gene TRBJ2-3; tentative D call: TRBD2 (6 bases). V dropped 5 bases and J dropped 2 bases, with 14 bases sitting between them. The germline CDR1 and CDR2 sequences are LGHNT and FRNRAP. CDR3 length equals 15 residues. Here the CDR3 reads CASGRGDSHTDTQYF. For the CDR3, the DNA is TGTGCTAGTGGTCGTGGGGACTCTCACACAGATACGCAGTATTTT.

The genes are TRBV7-2 and TRBJ2-3; 10 bases line up with TRBD2. Trimming cost V 0 bases and J 7 bases; bases outside gene matches: 7. CDR3 length: 16 residues. The V gene's germline CDR1 is SGHTA and CDR2 FQGNSA. CDR3 nucleotides: TGTGCCAGCAGCTTAGCGGCTAGCGGGGGCGGAAATACGCAGTATTTT. Translating it yields CASSLAASGGGNTQYF.

The chain is built from TRBV6-6 and TRBJ2-3; D unclear. The CDR3 has 13 residues. V lost 8 bases and J lost 1, with 10 bases in between. Germline V gene sequence: CDR1 MNHNY, CDR2 SVGAGI (reference sequence). This chain's CDR3 is CASSPLGTDTQYF. CDR3 nucleotide sequence: TGTGCCAGCTCTCCTCTAGGCACAGATACGCAGTATTTT.

The chain recombines TRBV5-4 with TRBJ2-7, with 12 positions matching TRBD1. The V gene's germline CDR1 is SGHNT and CDR2 YYREEE (reference sequence). The V and J ends lost 5 bases and 7 bases, in that order; junction bases with no gene match: 10. This CDR3 comprises 15 residues. This CDR3 is CASSLPGTGGYEQYF. The CDR3, as DNA: TGTGCCAGCAGTTTACCCGGGACAGGGGGCTATGAGCAGTACTTC.

The chain is built from TRBV12-3 or TRBV12-4 and TRBJ1-1; possibly TRBD1 for D (5 bases). The CDR3 covers 13 residues. Deletions cut 7 bases from V and 3 bases from J, with 12 bases between. The DNA of the CDR3 is TGTGCCAGCATGTGGGGGGATGACACTGAAGCTTTCTTT. It specifies CASMWGDDTEAFF.

This chain links TRBV28 with TRBJ2-1, with TRBD2 identical over 9 bases. CDR3 size: 15 residues. J lost 5 bases, V lost 8 bases, and 10 bases had no gene match. The V gene's germline CDR1 is MDHEN and CDR2 SYDVKM. Here the CDR3 DNA reads TGTGCCAGCGCCACGGCGGGGGGGAATGACAATGAGCAGTTCTTC. Its translation: CASATAGGNDNEQFF.

J is TRBJ1-4 and V is TRBV15; 10 nucleotides align to TRBD1. J was trimmed by 10 bases and V by 0 bases; bases with no gene match: 11. Germline CDR1 reads LNHNV; CDR2 reads YYDKDF (reference sequence). The CDR3 runs to 17 residues. CDR3 sequence: CATSRDSGPTGGGKLFF. The CDR3 nucleotides read TGTGCCACCAGCAGAGATTCGGGGCCGACAGGGGGCGGAAAACTGTTTTTT.

J is TRBJ2-7 and V is TRBV9; possible D gene TRBD1, 6 bases. Trimming stripped 0 bases from V and 4 bases from J, with 14 bases between. Germline V lookup: CDR1 SGDLS, CDR2 YYNGEE. This CDR3 comprises 15 residues. Here the CDR3 reads CASSVGGGDLYEQYF. CDR3 bases: TGTGCCAGCAGCGTAGGAGGGGGTGACTTATACGAGCAGTACTTC.

The CDR3 reads CASSYRGQGVTEAFF. Written as DNA, the CDR3 is TGTGCCAGCAGTTACCGGGGACAGGGGGTCACTGAAGCTTTCTTT. This chain connects TRBV6-5 to TRBJ1-1, with 11 bases fitting TRBD1. With V trimmed by 2 bases and J by 4 bases, 3 bases remained unmatched. CDR1 is MNHEY and CDR2 is SVGAGI in the germline V gene. The length of the CDR3 is 15 residues.

The chain recombines TRBV6-2 or TRBV6-3 with TRBJ2-4, with a tentative D call TRBD2 (5 bases). In germline, CDR1 is MNHEY, CDR2 SVGEGT. V gave up 1 base and J gave up 8 bases, with 12 bases separating them. The CDR3 runs to 14 residues. In DNA form, the CDR3 reads TGTGCCAGCAGTTACTTAACAGTGAGGGACATTCAGTACTTC. Translation gives CASSYLTVRDIQYF.

The chain combines TRBV3-1 (or the pseudogene TRBV3-2) with TRBJ2-1; D is undetermined. Trimming shortened V by 0 bases and J by 1 base, and 7 bases separated the two germline ends. The CDR3 covers 15 residues. Per germline, CDR1 LGHDT and CDR2 YNNKEL (reference sequence). The CDR3: CASSQDGGSYNEQFF. CDR3 in DNA: TGTGCCAGCAGCCAAGACGGCGGTTCCTACAATGAGCAGTTCTTC.

This rearrangement joins TRBV6-5 to TRBJ1-1; no clear D. The CDR3 is 12 residues long. Trimming took 4 bases from V and 5 from J, leaving 8 bases between them. Germline V gives CDR1 MNHEY, CDR2 SVGAGI. CDR3 region: CASSSRGTEAFF. In nucleotides, the CDR3 is TGTGCCAGCAGTTCCCGGGGTACTGAAGCTTTCTTT.

In this sample, this clone turned up once. The chain uses TRBV9 and TRBJ2-5; 10 bases are a match to TRBD1. The germline V gene encodes CDR1 SGDLS and CDR2 YYNGEE. This CDR3 region has 16 residues. Trimming removed 2 bases from V and 5 bases from J; junction bases left unmatched: 9. The CDR3 region is CASSVRTGGIVETQYF. CDR3 DNA sequence: TGTGCCAGCAGCGTGAGGACAGGGGGAATCGTGGAGACCCAGTACTTC.

This chain joins TRBV10-2 and TRBJ1-2, with TRBD1 identical over 7 bases. Looked up from germline, CDR1 is WSHSY and CDR2 is SAAADI. J lost 4 bases, V lost 9 bases, and 14 bases had no gene match. The CDR3 totals 15 residues. The CDR3 reads CASRRDSGQGYGYTF. DNA for the CDR3: TGCGCCAGTCGCCGGGACAGCGGTCAAGGCTATGGCTACACCTTC.

The V gene is TRBV7-9, the J gene TRBJ2-3; 8 bases align to TRBD2. Germline V gene sequence: CDR1 SEHNR, CDR2 FQNEAQ (reference sequence). The trim removed 5 bases at V and 1 base at J, leaving 5 bases unmatched. The length of the CDR3 is 15 residues. CDR3 nucleotides: TGTGCCAGCAGCACCCGGCGGGGGGGCACAGATACGCAGTATTTT. Its protein is CASSTRRGGTDTQYF.

The chain carries TRBV12-5 and TRBJ1-2, with D possibly TRBD1 on 5 matching bases. The V gene lost 6 bases and the J gene lost 7 bases, with 21 bases spanning the gap. The CDR3 is 15 residues long. Germline assignment: CDR1 LGHNT and CDR2 FRNRAP. The CDR3 region is CASGRTGFNFAGYTF. The CDR3, as DNA: TGTGCTAGTGGCAGAACAGGATTCAATTTTGCTGGCTACACCTTC. Using reference TRBV12-5 and TRBJ1-2 for the parts outside the CDR3, the full variable domain is DARVTQTPRHKVTEMGQEVTMRCQPILGHNTVFWYRQTMMQGLELLAYFRNRAPLDDSGMPKDRFSAEMPDATLATLKIQPSEPRDSAVYFCASGRTGFNFAGYTFGSGTRLTVV.

The chain recombines TRBV6-4 with TRBJ1-1, with D possibly TRBD1 on 6 matching bases. Between the trimmed V and J ends, which lost 2 bases and 10 bases, there was a span of 14 bases. The CDR3 extends over 13 amino acids. Germline V CDR1 and CDR2: MRHNA, SNTAGT. CDR3 nucleotides: TGTGCCAGCAGTGACCTTAAAACAGGGATAGCTTTCTTT. This encodes CASSDLKTGIAFF.